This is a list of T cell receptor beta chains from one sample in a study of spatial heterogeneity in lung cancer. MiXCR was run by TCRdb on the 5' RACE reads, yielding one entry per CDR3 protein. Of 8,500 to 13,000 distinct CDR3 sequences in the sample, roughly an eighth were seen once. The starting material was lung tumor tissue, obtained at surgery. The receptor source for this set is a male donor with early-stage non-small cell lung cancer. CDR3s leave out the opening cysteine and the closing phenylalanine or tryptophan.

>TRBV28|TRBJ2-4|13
ASSLPGTAKNIQY
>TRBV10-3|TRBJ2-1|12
AIRGTSGGNEQF
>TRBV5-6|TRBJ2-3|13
ASSELAGDTDTQY
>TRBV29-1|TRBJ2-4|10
SVGVAENIQY
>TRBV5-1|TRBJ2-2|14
ASSRTTGSNTGELF
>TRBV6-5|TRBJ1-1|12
ASRPGQRNTEAF
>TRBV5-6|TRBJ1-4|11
ASSLNRWEKLF
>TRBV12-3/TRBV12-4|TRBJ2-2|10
ASRKGTGELF
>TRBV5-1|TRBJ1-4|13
ASSLEQGAMKKLF
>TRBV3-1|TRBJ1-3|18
ASSQGVDRGLRSSGNTIY
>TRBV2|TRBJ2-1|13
ASFAPGQGHNEQF
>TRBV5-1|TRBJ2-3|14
ASSYGQGTFTDTQY
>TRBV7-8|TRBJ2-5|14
ASSPLAGGLQETQY
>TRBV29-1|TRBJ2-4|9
SVDRGNIQY
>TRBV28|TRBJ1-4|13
ASSPAGDEVEKLF
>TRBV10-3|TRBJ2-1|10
AIGALYNEQF
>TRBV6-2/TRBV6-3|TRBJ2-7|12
ASSTPSTAYEQY
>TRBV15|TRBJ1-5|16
ATSRDLPRVSVNQPQH
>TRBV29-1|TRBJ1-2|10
SVEAPNYGYT
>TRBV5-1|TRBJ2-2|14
ASQRGQGARTGELF
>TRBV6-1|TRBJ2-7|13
ASSEAGSFSYEQY
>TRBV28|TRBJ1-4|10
ASTSGEEKLF
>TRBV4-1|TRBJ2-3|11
ASSHPPGDTQY
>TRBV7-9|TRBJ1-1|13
ASSPGTVRGTEAF
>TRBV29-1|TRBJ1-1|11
SVQGQPNTEAF
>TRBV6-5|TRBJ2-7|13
ASSYAGLLGNEQY
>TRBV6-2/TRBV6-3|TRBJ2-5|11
ASSSGTGETQY
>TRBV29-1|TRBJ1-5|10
SVSEYNQPQH
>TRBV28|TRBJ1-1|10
ASRGDRYEAF
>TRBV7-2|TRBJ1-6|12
ASQGVIRNSPLH
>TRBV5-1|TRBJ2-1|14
ASSLAGTNSYNEQF
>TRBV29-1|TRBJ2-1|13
SGAIRVGWYNEQF
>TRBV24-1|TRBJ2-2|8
ATGSGELF
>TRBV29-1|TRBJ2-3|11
SVPLLASDTQY
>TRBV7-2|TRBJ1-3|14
ASSLRGGDRGNTIY
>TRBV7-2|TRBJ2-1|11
ASSLEIAWKQF
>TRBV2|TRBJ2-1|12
ASSLAGGRGEQF
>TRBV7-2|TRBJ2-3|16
ASSLALASGGLTDTQY
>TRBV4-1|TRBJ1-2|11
ASSVGGDYGYT
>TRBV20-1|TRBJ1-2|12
SASGDRGNYGYT
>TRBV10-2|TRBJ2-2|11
ASRRALGGELF
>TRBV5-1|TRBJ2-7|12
ASSLGQGDYEQY
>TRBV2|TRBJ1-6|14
ASSEGGVGRNSPLH
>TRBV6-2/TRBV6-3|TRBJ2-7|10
ASSTLLYEQY
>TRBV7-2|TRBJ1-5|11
ASSLALYQPQH